Presented here are 18 T cell receptor beta chains from one specimen sequenced in a study of shared clonotypes between healthy human individuals. Libraries were prepared by immunoSEQ multiplex PCR; TCRdb keeps only in-frame clonotypes and omits some of them. The sample comprises about 2 million clones, 90% to 95% of which are singletons, and more than 0.1% rests with the top ten. Specimen: naive CD4+ T cells sorted from blood. The subset denotes: CD45RA+ positively selected. These receptors originate from a man between 18 and 35 years old in good health.

The V gene is TRBV6-5, the J gene TRBJ1-4; tentatively, D is TRBD1 (5 bases). CDR1 MNHEY and CDR2 SVGAGI come from the germline V gene. The CDR3 contains 14 residues. Trimming took 6 bases from V and 3 from J, leaving 11 bases between them. For the CDR3, the DNA is TGTGCCAGCAGACCCGGGACCTCTAATGAAAAACTGTTTTTT. It is translated as CASRPGTSNEKLFF.

The chain uses TRBV6-5 and TRBJ2-5; possibly TRBD1 for D (6 bases). The CDR3 length is 13 residues. CDR1 and CDR2 from the germline V gene are MNHEY and SVGAGI. The V gene lost 4 bases and the J gene lost 7 bases, with 13 bases spanning the gap. In DNA form, the CDR3 reads TGTGCCAGCAGTTCCCCAGGGGCAGGGACCCAGTACTTC. Protein sequence: CASSSPGAGTQYF.

The chain employs TRBV18 and TRBJ1-1, with D possibly matching TRBD1 (6 bases). The CDR3 length is 16 residues. Germline V gene data show CDR1 as KGHSH and CDR2 as LQKENI. Trimming removed 3 bases from V and 0 bases from J, with 14 bases in between. The CDR3 sequence is CASSPRQVGMNTEAFF. CDR3 nucleotides: TGTGCCAGCTCACCTAGACAGGTTGGAATGAACACTGAAGCTTTCTTT.

This rearrangement joins TRBV5-1 to TRBJ1-6; TRBD1 matches at 12 bases. Trimming took 4 bases from V and 9 from J; bases not matched to a gene: 8. This CDR3 contains 16 residues. Looked up from germline, CDR1 is SGHRS and CDR2 is YFSETQ. CDR3 residues: CASSPIPGQGASPLHF. CDR3 sequence (DNA): TGCGCCAGCAGCCCGATACCGGGACAGGGGGCTTCACCCCTCCACTTT. Using reference TRBV5-1 and TRBJ1-6 for the parts outside the CDR3, the full variable domain is KAGVTQTPRYLIKTRGQQVTLSCSPISGHRSVSWYQQTPGQGLQFLFEYFSETQRNKGNFPGRFSGRQFSNSRSEMNVSTLELGDSALYLCASSPIPGQGASPLHFGNGTRLTVT.

V and J are TRBV19 and TRBJ1-4; no reliable D call. The CDR3 extends over 12 amino acids. The V gene's germline CDR1 is LNHDA and CDR2 SQIVND (reference sequence). Trimming took off 6 bases at V and 8 bases at J, with 10 bases between the two ends. This CDR3 reads CASSSLGEKLFF. The CDR3 DNA is TGTGCCAGTAGCAGCCTTGGGGAAAAACTGTTTTTT.

The chain links TRBV6-5 to TRBJ2-7, with 9 bases lining up with TRBD1. Germline V gives CDR1 MNHEY, CDR2 SVGAGI. This CDR3 contains 15 residues. Trimming cost V 6 bases and J 1 base; bases outside gene matches: 7. The CDR3 nucleotides read TGTGCCAGCAGGGCCGGGACAGGGTTTTCCTACGAGCAGTACTTC. It translates to CASRAGTGFSYEQYF.

The V call is TRBV7-2, the J call TRBJ2-4, with 7 nucleotides matching TRBD1. After removal of 4 bases from V and 8 bases from J, the junction contained 11 bases not matched to a gene. This CDR3 spans 15 amino acids. Germline values: CDR1 SGHTA, CDR2 FQGNSA. CDR3 sequence (DNA): TGTGCCAGCAGCTCCCAGACCGGGACAGTAGACATTCAGTACTTC. It translates to CASSSQTGTVDIQYF.

The gene calls are TRBV7-6 and TRBJ1-1, with TRBD1 matching over 8 bases. CDR3 length equals 15 residues. V dropped 1 base and J dropped 4; count of bases not matched to a gene: 5. Germline assignment: CDR1 SGHVS and CDR2 FNYEAQ. The CDR3 reads CASSLGQGASTEAFF. The CDR3 nucleotides read TGTGCCAGCAGCTTAGGCCAGGGGGCTTCCACTGAAGCTTTCTTT. The variable domain in full, completed from reference TRBV7-6 and TRBJ1-1, reads GAGVSQSPRYKVTKRGQDVALRCDPISGHVSLYWYRQALGQGPEFLTYFNYEAQQDKSGLPNDRFSAERPEGSISTLTIQRTEQRDSAMYRCASSLGQGASTEAFFGQGTRLTVV.

J is TRBJ2-7 and V is TRBV2; 7 bases match TRBD1. The CDR3 contains 13 residues. V was pared by 4 bases and J by 6 bases, with 6 bases of the junction left unmatched. Germline V gene sequence: CDR1 SNHLY, CDR2 FYNNEI. This CDR3 is CASSGGGLSEQYF. Written as DNA, the CDR3 is TGTGCCAGCAGTGGAGGGGGCCTAAGCGAGCAGTACTTC.

The V gene is TRBV5-4, the J gene TRBJ2-4, with 14 bases aligning to TRBD2. CDR1 and CDR2 from the germline V gene are SGHNT and YYREEE (reference sequence). V was clipped by 3 bases and J by 0 bases; unmatched bases: 8. The CDR3 is 19 residues long. Written as DNA, the CDR3 is TGTGCCAGCAGCTCCATGACTAGCGGGGGGGCTCTAGCCAAAAACATTCAGTACTTC. It is translated as CASSSMTSGGALAKNIQYF.

V usage is TRBV2 and J usage is TRBJ2-7; D tentatively fits TRBD1 or TRBD2 (5 bases each). The V end was cut by 7 bases, the J end by 0 bases, with 10 bases between. Germline V gene data show CDR1 as SNHLY and CDR2 as FYNNEI. The CDR3 totals 13 residues. CDR3: CASMGPASYEQYF. CDR3 coding DNA: TGTGCCAGCATGGGACCGGCCTCCTACGAGCAGTACTTC. The full variable domain, rest sourced from reference TRBV2 and TRBJ2-7, is EPEVTQTPSHQVTQMGQEVILRCVPISNHLYFYWYRQILGQKVEFLVSFYNNEISEKSEIFDDQFSVERPDGSNFTLKIRSTKLEDSAMYFCASMGPASYEQYFGPGTRLTVT.

V is TRBV28 and J is TRBJ1-1; D remains unclear. Germline-derived CDR1 and CDR2 are MDHEN and SYDVKM. This CDR3 is built from 15 residues. The germline V and J ends were trimmed by 2 bases and 3 bases, with 13 bases remaining between them. In nucleotides, the CDR3 is TGTGCCAGCAGTTTAACCCCCCTGTCACACACTGAAGCTTTCTTT. Protein product: CASSLTPLSHTEAFF.

This chain joins TRBV18 and TRBJ2-7; 8 positions match TRBD1. This CDR3 is 17 amino acids long. V dropped 4 bases and J dropped 0; count of bases not matched to a gene: 11. In germline, CDR1 is KGHSH, CDR2 LQKENI. CDR3 loop: CASSLSTGTGSSYEQYF. CDR3 sequence (DNA): TGTGCCAGCTCACTCTCAACCGGGACAGGCAGCTCCTACGAGCAGTACTTC.

The rearrangement uses TRBV14 and TRBJ2-7; D is perhaps TRBD1 (5 bases). The V end lost 3 bases, the J end lost 9 bases, and 9 bases lay between the germline ends. Per germline, CDR1 SGHDN and CDR2 FVKESK. The CDR3 runs 11 residues. Written as DNA, the CDR3 is TGTGCCAGCAGCCAGCAGGGTGGGCAGTACTTC. Residues: CASSQQGGQYF.

This clone has ten or more counts. Other nucleotide sequences from this sample produce the same CDR3. The chain combines TRBV5-1 with TRBJ1-4, with TRBD1 matching over 7 bases. Germline loops: CDR1 SGHRS, CDR2 YFSETQ. The CDR3 totals 16 residues. V lost 4 bases, J lost 8 bases, and 14 bases stayed unmatched. The CDR3 DNA reads TGCGCCAGCAGCACTGACAGGGCTGGTGGGTACGAAAAACTGTTTTTT. This codes for CASSTDRAGGYEKLFF.

J is TRBJ2-5 and V is TRBV5-8, with 11 bases fitting TRBD2. The germline V gene has CDR1 SGHTS and CDR2 YDEGEE. This CDR3 comprises 12 residues. DNA of the CDR3: TGTGGGACTAGCGGGTGGCAAGAGACCCAGTACTTC. Translation: CGTSGWQETQYF. Full variable domain (remainder filled in from reference TRBV5-8 and TRBJ2-5): EAGVTQSPTHLIKTRGQQATLRCSPISGHTSVYWYQQALGLGLQFLLWYDEGEERNRGNFPPRFSGRQFPNYSSELNVNALELEDSALYLCGTSGWQETQYFGPGTRLLVL.

This chain uses TRBV7-9 with TRBJ2-1; TRBD1 matches 10 bases. The CDR3 runs 18 residues. Per germline, CDR1 SEHNR and CDR2 FQNEAQ (reference sequence). Unmatched junction bases numbered 12, after V lost 4 bases and J lost 3 bases. In nucleotides, the CDR3 is TGTGCCAGCAGCTCCCGGGACAGGGGTCCCCTCGGCTACAATGAGCAGTTCTTC. Amino acids: CASSSRDRGPLGYNEQFF.

The chain recombines TRBV25-1 with TRBJ1-4; possibly TRBD1 for D (5 bases). The germline CDR1 and CDR2 sequences are MGHDK and SYGVNS. The CDR3 is 14 residues long. Trimming removed 4 bases at V and 7 bases at J, with 13 bases between. This chain's CDR3 is CASSGEGLGEKLFF. For the CDR3, the DNA is TGTGCCAGCAGTGGGGAGGGGCTCGGTGAAAAACTGTTTTTT.